This T cell receptor beta chain was identified in a study of control samples from healthy donors and cancer patients. CDR1 SGHKS and CDR2 YYEKEE come from the germline V gene (reference sequence). The V end lost 3 bases, the J end lost 2 bases, and 14 bases lay between the germline ends. The length of the CDR3 is 15 residues. Profiling relied on immunoSEQ multiplex PCR, and the TCRdb table lists in-frame clones only, not all of them. This sample carries some 100,000 clones, about 85% of them seen once, and the ten largest clones take roughly 1.3%. The chain combines TRBV5-5 with TRBJ2-5; a possible D gene is TRBD2 (7 bases). Sequencing was carried out using blood. The TCR comes from a woman between 45 and 60 years old in good health. In DNA form, the CDR3 reads TGTGCCAGCAGCTACCTACAGGGAGGGCAAGAGACCCAGTACTTC. Amino acids: CASSYLQGGQETQYF.